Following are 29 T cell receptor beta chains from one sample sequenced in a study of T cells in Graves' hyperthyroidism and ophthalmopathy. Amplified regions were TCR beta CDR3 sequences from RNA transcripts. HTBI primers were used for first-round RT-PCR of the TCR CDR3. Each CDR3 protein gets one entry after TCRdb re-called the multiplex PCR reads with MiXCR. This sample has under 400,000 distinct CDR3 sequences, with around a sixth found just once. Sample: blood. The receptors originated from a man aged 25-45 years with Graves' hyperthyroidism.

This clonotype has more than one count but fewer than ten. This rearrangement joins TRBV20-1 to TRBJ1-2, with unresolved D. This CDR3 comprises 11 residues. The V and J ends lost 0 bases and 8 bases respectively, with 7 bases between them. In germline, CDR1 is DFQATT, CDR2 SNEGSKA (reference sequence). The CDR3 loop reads CSARDPRGYTF. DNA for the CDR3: TGCAGTGCTAGAGATCCGCGCGGCTACACCTTC.

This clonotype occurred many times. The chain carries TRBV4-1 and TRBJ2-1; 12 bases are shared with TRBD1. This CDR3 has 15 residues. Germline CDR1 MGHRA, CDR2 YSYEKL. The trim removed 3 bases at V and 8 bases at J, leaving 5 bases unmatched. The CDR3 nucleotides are TGCGCCAGCAGCCAGGGACAGGGGGCGCTGGATGAGCAGTTCTTC. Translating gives CASSQGQGALDEQFF.

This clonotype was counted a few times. CDR3: CASSLGTSGKNTGELFF. For the CDR3, the DNA is TGTGCCAGCAGCTTAGGAACTAGCGGAAAGAACACCGGGGAGCTGTTTTTT. This chain links TRBV7-6 with TRBJ2-2; 8 bases agree with TRBD2. In germline, CDR1 is SGHVS, CDR2 FNYEAQ. The CDR3 runs to 17 residues. With 1 base clipped from V and 1 base from J, the junction kept 5 bases outside the gene matches.

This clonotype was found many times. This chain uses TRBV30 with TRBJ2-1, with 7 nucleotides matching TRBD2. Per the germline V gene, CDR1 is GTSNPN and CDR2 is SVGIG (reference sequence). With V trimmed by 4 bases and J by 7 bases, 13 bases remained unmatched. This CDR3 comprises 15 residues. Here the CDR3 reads CAWINLSGIWNEQFF. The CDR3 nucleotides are TGTGCCTGGATAAATCTCAGCGGGATATGGAATGAGCAGTTCTTC.

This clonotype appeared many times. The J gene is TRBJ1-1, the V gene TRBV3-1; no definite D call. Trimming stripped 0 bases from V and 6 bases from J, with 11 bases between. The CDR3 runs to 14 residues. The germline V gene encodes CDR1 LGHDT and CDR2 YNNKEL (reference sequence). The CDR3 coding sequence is TGTGCCAGCAGCCAAGATAACGGGGTCTCTGAAGCTTTCTTT. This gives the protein CASSQDNGVSEAFF.

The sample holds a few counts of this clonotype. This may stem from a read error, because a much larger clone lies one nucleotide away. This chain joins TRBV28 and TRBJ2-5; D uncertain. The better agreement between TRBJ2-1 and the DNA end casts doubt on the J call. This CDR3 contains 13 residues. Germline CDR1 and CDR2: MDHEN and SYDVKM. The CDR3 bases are TGTGCCAGCATGGCAGCGTACCAAGAGACCCAGTTCTTC. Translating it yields CASMAAYQETQFF.

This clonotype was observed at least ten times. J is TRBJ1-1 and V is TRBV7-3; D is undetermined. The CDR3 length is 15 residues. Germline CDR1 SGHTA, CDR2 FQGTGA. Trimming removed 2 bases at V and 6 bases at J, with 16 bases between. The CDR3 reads CASSLPFVRVPEAFF. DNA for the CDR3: TGTGCCAGCAGCTTACCCTTTGTGAGGGTACCTGAAGCTTTCTTT.

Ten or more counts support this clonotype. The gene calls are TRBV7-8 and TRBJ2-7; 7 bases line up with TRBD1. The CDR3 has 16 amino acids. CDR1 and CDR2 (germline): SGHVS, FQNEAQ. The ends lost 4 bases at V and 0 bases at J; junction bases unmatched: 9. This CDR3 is CASSSPNRGASYEQYF. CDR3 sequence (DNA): TGTGCCAGCAGCTCTCCTAACAGGGGAGCCTCCTACGAGCAGTACTTC.

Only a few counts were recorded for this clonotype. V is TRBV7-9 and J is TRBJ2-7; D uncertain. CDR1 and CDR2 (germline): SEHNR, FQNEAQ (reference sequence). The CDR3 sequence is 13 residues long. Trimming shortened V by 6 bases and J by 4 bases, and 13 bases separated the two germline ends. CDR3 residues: CASRRSSRYEQYF. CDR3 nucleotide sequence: TGTGCCAGCAGGAGGAGTAGTCGTTACGAGCAGTACTTC.

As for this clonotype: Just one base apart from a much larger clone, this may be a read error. CDR3 in DNA: TGTGCCTGGACGGTACAGGGAGTCGGCTATGGCGACACCTTC. This codes for CAWTVQGVGYGDTF. The rearrangement links TRBV30 to TRBJ1-2, with D possibly TRBD1 on 6 matching bases. CDR3 length: 14 residues. Per germline, CDR1 GTSNPN and CDR2 SVGIG (reference sequence).

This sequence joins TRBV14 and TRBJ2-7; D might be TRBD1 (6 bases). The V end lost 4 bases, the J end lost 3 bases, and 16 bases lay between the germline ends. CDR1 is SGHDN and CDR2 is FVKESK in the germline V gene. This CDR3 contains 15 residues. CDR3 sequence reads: CASSPRDGTYYEQYF. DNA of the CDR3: TGTGCCAGCAGCCCCCGGGACGGGACATACTACGAGCAGTACTTC.

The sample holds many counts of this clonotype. The CDR3 spells CASSLGQPTMDTQYF. The CDR3 DNA sequence: TGCGCCAGCAGCTTGGGACAGCCGACCATGGATACGCAGTATTTT. J is TRBJ2-3 and V is TRBV5-1, with D tentatively TRBD1 (5 bases). Germline CDR1 reads SGHRS; CDR2 reads YFSETQ. The CDR3 runs to 15 residues. The V end was cut by 0 bases, the J end by 6 bases, with 14 bases between.

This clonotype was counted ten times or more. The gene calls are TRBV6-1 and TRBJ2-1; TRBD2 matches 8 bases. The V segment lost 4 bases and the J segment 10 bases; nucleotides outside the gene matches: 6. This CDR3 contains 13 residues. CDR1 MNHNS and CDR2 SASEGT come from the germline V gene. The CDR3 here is CASSVRAGDEQFF. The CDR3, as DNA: TGTGCCAGCAGTGTAAGAGCGGGAGACGAGCAGTTCTTC.

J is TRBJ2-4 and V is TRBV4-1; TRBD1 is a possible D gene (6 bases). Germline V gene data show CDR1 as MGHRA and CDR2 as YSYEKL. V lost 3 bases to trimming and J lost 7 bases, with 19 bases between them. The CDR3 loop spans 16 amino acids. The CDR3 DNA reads TGCGCCAGCAGCCAGGCAAGGGGGACGCCGCGGAACATTCAGTACTTC. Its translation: CASSQARGTPRNIQYF.

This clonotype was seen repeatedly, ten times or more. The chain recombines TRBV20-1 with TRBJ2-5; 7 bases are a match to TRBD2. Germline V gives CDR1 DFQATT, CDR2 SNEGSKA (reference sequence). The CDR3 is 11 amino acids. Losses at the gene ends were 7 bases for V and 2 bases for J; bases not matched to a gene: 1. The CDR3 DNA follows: TGCAGTGGGGAGGGACAAGAGACCCAGTACTTC. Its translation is CSGEGQETQYF.

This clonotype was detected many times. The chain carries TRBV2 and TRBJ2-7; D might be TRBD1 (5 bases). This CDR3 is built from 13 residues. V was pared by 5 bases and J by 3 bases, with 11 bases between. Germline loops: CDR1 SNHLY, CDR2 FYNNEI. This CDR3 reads CASSSTDFYEQYF. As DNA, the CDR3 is TGTGCCAGCAGTTCGACAGATTTCTACGAGCAGTACTTC.

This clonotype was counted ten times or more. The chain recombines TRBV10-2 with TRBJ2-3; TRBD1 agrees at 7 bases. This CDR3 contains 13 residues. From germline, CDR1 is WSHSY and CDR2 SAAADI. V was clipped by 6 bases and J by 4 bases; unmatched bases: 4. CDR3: CASRNRGADTQYF. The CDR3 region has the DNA TGCGCCAGCAGGAACAGGGGAGCAGATACGCAGTATTTT.

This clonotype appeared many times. The CDR3: CSAPLADSTDTQYF. For the CDR3, the DNA is TGCAGTGCTCCGCTAGCGGATAGCACAGATACGCAGTATTTT. This chain uses TRBV20-1 with TRBJ2-3, with 7 bases identical to TRBD2. The length of the CDR3 is 14 residues. Germline CDR1 reads DFQATT; CDR2 reads SNEGSKA (reference sequence). V lost 5 bases to trimming and J lost 0 bases; unmatched junction nucleotides: 5.

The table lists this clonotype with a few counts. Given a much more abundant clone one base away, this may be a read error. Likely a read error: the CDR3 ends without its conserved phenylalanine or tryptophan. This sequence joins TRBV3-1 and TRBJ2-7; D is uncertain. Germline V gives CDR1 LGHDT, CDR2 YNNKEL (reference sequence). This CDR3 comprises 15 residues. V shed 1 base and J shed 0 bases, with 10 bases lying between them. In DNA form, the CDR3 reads TGTGCCAGCAGCCAAGGCAGGTGGCGCTCCTACGAGCAGTACTCC. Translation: CASSQGRWRSYEQYS.

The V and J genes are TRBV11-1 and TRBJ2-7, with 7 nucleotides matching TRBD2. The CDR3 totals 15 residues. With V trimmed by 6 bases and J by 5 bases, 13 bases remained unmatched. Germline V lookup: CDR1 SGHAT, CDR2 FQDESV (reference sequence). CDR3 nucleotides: TGTGCCAGCAGGGAACGGGCTAGCGGCTGGGACGAGCAGTACTTC. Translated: CASRERASGWDEQYF.

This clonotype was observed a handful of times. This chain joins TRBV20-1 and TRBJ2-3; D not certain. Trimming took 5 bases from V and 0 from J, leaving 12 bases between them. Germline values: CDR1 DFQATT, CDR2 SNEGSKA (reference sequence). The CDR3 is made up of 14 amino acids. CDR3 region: CSAGSLGSTDTQYF. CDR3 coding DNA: TGCAGTGCTGGAAGCCTAGGGAGCACAGATACGCAGTATTTT.

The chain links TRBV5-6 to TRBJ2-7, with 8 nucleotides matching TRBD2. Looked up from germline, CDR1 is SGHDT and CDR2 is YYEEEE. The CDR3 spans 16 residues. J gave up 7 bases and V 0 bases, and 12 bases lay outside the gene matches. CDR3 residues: CASSLGGGRHQNEQYF. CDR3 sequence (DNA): TGTGCCAGCAGCTTGGGGGGCGGGAGGCATCAGAATGAGCAGTACTTC. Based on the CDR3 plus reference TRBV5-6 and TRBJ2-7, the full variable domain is DAGVTQSPTHLIKTRGQQVTLRCSPKSGHDTVSWYQQALGQGPQFIFQYYEEEERQRGNFPDRFSGHQFPNYSSELNVNALLLGDSALYLCASSLGGGRHQNEQYFGPGTRLTVT.

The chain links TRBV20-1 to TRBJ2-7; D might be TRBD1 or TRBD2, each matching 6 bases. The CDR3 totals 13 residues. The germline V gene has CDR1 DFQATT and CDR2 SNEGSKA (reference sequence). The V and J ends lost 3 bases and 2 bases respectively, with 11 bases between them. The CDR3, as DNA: TGCAGTGCTAGCGGGGGCGGGACCTACGAGCAGTACTTC. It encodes CSASGGGTYEQYF.

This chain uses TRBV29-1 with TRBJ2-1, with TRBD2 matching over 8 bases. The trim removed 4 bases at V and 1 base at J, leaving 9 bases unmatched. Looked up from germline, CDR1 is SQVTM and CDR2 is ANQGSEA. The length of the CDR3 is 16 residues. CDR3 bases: TGCAGCGTTGTCTCGCGGGAGGTACCTTCCTACAATGAGCAGTTCTTC. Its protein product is CSVVSREVPSYNEQFF.

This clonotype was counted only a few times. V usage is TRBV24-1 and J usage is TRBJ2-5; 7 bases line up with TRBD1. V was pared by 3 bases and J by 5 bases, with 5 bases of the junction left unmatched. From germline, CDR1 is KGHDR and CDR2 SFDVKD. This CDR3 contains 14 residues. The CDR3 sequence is CATSDPGQAETQYF. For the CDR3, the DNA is TGTGCCACCAGTGATCCTGGACAGGCCGAGACCCAGTACTTC.

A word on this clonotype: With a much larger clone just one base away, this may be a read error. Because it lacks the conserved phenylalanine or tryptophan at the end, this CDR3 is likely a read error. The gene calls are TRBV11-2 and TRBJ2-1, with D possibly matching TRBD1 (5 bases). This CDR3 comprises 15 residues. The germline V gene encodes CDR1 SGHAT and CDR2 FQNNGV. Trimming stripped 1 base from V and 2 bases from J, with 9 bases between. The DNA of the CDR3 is TGTGCCAGCAGCTTAGGGGGCCTAGCCTACAATGAGCAGTTCTCC. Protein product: CASSLGGLAYNEQFS.

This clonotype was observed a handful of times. CDR3 loop: CASSFGRGRGPDEQFF. The CDR3 region has the DNA TGTGCCAGCAGTTTCGGTAGAGGGAGGGGGCCCGATGAGCAGTTCTTC. J is TRBJ2-1 and V is TRBV28; D might be TRBD1 or TRBD2, each matching 7 bases. Germline CDR1 reads MDHEN; CDR2 reads SYDVKM. Trimming stripped 3 bases from V and 8 bases from J, with 20 bases between. The CDR3 has 16 amino acids.

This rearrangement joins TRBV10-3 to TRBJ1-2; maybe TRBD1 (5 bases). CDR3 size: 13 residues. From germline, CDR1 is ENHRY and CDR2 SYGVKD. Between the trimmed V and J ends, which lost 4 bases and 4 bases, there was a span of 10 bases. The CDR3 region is CAISALGGYGYTF. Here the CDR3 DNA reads TGTGCCATCAGTGCGTTGGGGGGCTATGGCTACACCTTC.

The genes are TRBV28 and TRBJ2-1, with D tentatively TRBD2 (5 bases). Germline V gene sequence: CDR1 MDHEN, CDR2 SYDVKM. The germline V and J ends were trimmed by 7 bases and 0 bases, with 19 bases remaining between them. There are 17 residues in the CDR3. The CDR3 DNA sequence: TGTGCCAGCAACCCCGAGGGAACAGTGAGCTCCTACAATGAGCAGTTCTTC. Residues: CASNPEGTVSSYNEQFF.